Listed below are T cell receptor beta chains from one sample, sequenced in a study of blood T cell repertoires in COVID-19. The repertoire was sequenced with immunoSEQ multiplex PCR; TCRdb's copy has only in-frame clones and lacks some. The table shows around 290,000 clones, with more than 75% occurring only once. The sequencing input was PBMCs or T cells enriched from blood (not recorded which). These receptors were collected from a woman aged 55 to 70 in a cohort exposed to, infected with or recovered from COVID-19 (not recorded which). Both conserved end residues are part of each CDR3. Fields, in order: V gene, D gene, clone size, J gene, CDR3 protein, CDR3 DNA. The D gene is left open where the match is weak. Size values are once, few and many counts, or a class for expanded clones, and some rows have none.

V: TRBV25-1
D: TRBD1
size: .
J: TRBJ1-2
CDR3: CASRETGAYYGYTF
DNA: TGTGCCAGCAGGGAGACAGGGGCTTACTATGGCTACACCTTC

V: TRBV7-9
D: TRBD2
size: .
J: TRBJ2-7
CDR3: CASSPIAGVTYEQYF
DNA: TGTGCCAGCAGCCCAATAGCGGGAGTCACCTACGAGCAGTACTTC

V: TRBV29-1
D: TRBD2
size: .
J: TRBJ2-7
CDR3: CSVTPGLATGSYEQYF
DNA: TGCAGCGTTACTCCGGGACTAGCAACCGGCTCCTACGAGCAGTACTTC

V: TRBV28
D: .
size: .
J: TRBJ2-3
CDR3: CASRSDRRSTSTDTQYF
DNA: TGTGCCAGCAGGTCAGACAGGAGGTCTACTAGCACAGATACGCAGTATTTT

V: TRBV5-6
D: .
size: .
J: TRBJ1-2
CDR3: CASSLGRGIGYGYTF
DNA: TGTGCCAGCAGCTTGGGTCGAGGGATAGGCTATGGCTACACCTTC

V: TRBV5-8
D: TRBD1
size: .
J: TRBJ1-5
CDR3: CASSSPGQTHQPQHF
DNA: TGTGCCAGCAGCTCACCGGGACAGACCCATCAGCCCCAGCATTTT

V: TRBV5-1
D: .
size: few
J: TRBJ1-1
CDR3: CASSWARGRNTEAFF
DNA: TGCGCCAGCAGCTGGGCCAGGGGAAGAAACACTGAAGCTTTCTTT

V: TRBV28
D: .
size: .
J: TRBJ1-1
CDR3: CASRSDSFTEAFF
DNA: TGTGCCAGCAGATCGGACTCCTTCACTGAAGCTTTCTTT

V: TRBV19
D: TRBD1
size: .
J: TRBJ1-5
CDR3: CASRLSRDRGTNQPQHF
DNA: TGTGCCAGTAGGCTTTCCCGGGACAGGGGGACCAATCAGCCCCAGCATTTT

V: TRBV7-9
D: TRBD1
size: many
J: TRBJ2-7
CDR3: CASSSPDRGEQYF
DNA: TGTGCCAGCAGTTCTCCCGACAGGGGCGAGCAGTACTTC

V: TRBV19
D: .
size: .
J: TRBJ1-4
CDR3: CASSTRYQNEKLFF
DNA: TGTGCCAGTAGTACCCGCTACCAAAATGAAAAACTGTTTTTT

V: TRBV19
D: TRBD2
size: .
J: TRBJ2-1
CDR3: CASSGRAGGLSNEQFF
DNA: TGTGCCAGTAGTGGCCGAGCGGGAGGCCTGAGTAATGAGCAGTTCTTC

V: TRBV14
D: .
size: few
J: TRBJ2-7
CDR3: CASSQKHRAAQYF
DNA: TGTGCCAGCAGCCAGAAGCACAGGGCGGCGCAGTACTTC

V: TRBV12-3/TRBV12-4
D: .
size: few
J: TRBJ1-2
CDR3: CASSLQGPYGYTF
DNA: TGTGCCAGCAGTTTACAGGGGCCCTATGGCTACACCTTC

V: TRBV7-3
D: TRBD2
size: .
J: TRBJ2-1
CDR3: CASSFQRESNEQFF
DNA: TGTGCCAGCAGCTTCCAGCGGGAAAGCAATGAGCAGTTCTTC

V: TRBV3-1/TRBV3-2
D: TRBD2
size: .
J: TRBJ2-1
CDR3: CASPGTSGRYEQFF
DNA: TGTGCCAGCCCCGGGACTAGCGGGAGGTATGAGCAGTTCTTC

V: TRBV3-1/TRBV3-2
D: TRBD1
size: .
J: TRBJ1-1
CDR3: CASNLTGVLPKNTEAFF
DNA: TGTGCCAGCAATTTGACAGGGGTTCTTCCAAAGAACACTGAAGCTTTCTTT

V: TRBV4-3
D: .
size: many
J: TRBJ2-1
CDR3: CASSKDWGPGLEQFF
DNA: TGCGCCAGCAGCAAAGATTGGGGGCCGGGACTAGAGCAGTTCTTC

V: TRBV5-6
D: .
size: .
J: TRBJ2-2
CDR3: CASSGASGELFF
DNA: TGTGCCAGCAGCGGGGCTTCCGGGGAGCTGTTTTTT

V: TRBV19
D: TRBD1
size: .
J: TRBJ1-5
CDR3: CASSIDQGAQPQHF
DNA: TGTGCCAGTAGTATTGACCAGGGGGCCCAGCCCCAGCATTTT

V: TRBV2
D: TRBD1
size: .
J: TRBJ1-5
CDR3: CASRTGYSNQPQHF
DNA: TGTGCCAGCCGGACAGGGTATAGCAATCAGCCCCAGCATTTT

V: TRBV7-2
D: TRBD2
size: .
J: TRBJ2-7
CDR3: CASSLELAGVYEQYF
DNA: TGTGCCAGCAGCTTAGAATTAGCGGGAGTTTACGAGCAGTACTTC

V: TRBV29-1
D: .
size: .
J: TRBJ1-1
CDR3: CSVRQGRNTEAFF
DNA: TGCAGCGTTCGGCAGGGGAGAAACACTGAAGCTTTCTTT

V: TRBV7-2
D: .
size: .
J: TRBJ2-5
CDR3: CASSLAGRQETQYF
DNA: TGTGCCAGCAGCTTGGCAGGCCGACAAGAGACCCAGTACTTC

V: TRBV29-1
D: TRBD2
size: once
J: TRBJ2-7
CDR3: CSVGGGDGEQYF
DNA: TGCAGCGTTGGCGGGGGAGACGGCGAGCAGTACTTC

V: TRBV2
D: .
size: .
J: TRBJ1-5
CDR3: CASSENGAGGSNQPQHF
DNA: TGTGCCAGCAGTGAGAATGGTGCAGGAGGTAGCAATCAGCCCCAGCATTTT

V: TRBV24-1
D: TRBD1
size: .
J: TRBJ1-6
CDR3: CATSDSRQGATSPLHF
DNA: TGTGCCACCAGTGATTCTCGACAGGGGGCTACATCACCCCTCCACTTT

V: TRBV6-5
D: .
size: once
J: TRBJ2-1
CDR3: CASSKTRDLGEQFF
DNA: TGTGCCAGCAGTAAGACCCGGGATCTGGGTGAGCAGTTCTTC

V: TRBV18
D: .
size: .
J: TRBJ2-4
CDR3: CASSPPQNLAKNIQYF
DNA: TGTGCCAGCTCACCACCGCAGAATCTAGCCAAAAACATTCAGTACTTC

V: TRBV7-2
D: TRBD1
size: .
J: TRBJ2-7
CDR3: CASSPQTGIYEQYF
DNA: TGTGCCAGCAGCCCTCAGACAGGGATCTACGAGCAGTACTTC

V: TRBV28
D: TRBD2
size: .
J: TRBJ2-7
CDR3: CASSLHGLAGSDEQYF
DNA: TGTGCCAGCAGTTTACATGGACTAGCGGGATCTGACGAGCAGTACTTC

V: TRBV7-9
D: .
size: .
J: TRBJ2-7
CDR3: CASSFLDEQYF
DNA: TGTGCCAGCAGCTTTCTAGACGAGCAGTACTTC

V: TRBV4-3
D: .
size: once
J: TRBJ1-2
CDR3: CASSQTSGGMGYTF
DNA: TGCGCCAGCAGCCAAACAAGCGGGGGGATGGGCTACACCTTC

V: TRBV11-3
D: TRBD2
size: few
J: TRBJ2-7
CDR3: CASSLGYPSGPYEQYF
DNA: TGTGCCAGCAGCTTAGGCTACCCTAGCGGTCCCTACGAGCAGTACTTC

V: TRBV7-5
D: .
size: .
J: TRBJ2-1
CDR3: CARSLKLAGVNEQFF
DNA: TGTGCCAGAAGCTTAAAACTAGCGGGAGTCAATGAGCAGTTCTTC